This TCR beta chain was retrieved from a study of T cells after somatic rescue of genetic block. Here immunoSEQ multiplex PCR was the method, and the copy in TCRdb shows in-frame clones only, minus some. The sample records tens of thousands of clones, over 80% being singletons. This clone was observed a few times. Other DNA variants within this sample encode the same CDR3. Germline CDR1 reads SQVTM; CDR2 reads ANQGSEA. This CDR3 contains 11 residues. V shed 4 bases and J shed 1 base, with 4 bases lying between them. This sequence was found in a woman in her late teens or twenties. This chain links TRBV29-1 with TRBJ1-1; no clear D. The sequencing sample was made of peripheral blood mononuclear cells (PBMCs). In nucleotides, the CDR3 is TGCAGCGTTGGTAGGAACACTGAAGCTTTCTTT. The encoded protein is CSVGRNTEAFF. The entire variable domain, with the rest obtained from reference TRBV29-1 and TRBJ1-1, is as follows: SAVISQKPSRDICQRGTSLTIQCQVDSQVTMMFWYRQQPGQSLTLIATANQGSEATYESGFVIDKFPISRPNLTFSTLTVSNMSPEDSSIYLCSVGRNTEAFFGQGTRLTVV.